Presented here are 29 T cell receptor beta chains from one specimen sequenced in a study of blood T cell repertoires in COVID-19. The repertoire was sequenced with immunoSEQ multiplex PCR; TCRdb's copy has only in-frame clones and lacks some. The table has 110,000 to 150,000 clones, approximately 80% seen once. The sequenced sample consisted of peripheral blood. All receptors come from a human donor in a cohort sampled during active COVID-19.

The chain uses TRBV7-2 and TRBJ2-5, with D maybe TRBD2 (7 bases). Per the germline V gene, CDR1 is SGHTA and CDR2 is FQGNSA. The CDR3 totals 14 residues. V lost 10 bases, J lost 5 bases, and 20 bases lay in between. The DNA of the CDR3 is TGTGCCACAAGCAGGAGGGGGGGCCTGGAGACCCAGTACTTC. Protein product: CATSRRGGLETQYF.

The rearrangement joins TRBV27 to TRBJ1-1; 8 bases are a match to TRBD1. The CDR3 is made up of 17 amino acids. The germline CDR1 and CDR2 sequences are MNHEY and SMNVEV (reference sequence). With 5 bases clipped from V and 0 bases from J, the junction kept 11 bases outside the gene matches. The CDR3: CASSALTGTGLNTEAFF. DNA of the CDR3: TGTGCCAGCAGTGCACTAACCGGGACAGGTCTGAACACTGAAGCTTTCTTT.

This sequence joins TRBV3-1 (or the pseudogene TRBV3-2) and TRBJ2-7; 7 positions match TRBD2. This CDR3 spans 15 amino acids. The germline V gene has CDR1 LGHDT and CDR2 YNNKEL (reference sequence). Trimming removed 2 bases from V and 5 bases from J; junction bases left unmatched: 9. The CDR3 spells CASSQWGGGYNEQYF. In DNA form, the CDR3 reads TGTGCCAGCAGCCAATGGGGCGGGGGATACAACGAGCAGTACTTC.

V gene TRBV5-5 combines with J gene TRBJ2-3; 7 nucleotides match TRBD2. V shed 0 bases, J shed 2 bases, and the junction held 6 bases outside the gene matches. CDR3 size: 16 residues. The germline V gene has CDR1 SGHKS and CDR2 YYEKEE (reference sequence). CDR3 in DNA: TGTGCCAGCAGCTTGGAAGATAGCGGGCACACAGATACGCAGTATTTT. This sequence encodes CASSLEDSGHTDTQYF.

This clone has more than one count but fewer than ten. The CDR3 is CASSRTTGKDQSGANVLTF. The CDR3 DNA reads TGTGCCAGCAGCCGAACGACTGGAAAAGATCAGTCTGGGGCCAACGTCCTGACTTTC. The chain combines TRBV7-9 with TRBJ2-6; D gene unclear. Trimming stripped 5 bases from V and 1 base from J, with 21 bases between. CDR1 and CDR2 from the germline V gene are SEHNR and FQNEAQ (reference sequence). The CDR3 runs 19 residues.

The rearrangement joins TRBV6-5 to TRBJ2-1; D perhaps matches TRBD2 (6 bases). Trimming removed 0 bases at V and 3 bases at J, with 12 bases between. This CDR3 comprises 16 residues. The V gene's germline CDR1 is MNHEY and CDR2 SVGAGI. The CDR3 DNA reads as TGTGCCAGCAGTTACTCGGGAGGAGGTCGCTACAATGAGCAGTTCTTC. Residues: CASSYSGGGRYNEQFF.

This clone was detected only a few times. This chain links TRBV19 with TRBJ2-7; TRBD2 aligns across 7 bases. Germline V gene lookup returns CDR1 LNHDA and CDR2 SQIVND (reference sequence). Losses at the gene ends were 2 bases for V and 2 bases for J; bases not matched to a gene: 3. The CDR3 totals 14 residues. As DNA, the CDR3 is TGTGCCAGTAGTATAAAGGGGACTACCTACGAGCAGTACTTC. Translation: CASSIKGTTYEQYF.

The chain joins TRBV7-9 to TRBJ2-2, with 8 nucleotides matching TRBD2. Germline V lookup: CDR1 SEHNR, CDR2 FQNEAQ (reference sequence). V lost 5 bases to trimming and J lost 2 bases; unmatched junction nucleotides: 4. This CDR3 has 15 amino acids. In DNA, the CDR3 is TGTGCCAGCAGCCCCGGGGGGGGTAACACCGGGGAGCTGTTTTTT. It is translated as CASSPGGGNTGELFF.

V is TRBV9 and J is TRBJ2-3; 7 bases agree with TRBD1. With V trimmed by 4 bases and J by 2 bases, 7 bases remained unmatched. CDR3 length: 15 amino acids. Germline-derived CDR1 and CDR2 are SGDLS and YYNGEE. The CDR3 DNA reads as TGTGCCAGCAGCCGGGACAGCTGGTTCACAGATACGCAGTATTTT. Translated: CASSRDSWFTDTQYF.

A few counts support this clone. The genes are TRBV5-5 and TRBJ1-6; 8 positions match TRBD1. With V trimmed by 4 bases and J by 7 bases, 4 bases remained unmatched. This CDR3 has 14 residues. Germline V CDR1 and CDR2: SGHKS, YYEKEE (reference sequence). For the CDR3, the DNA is TGTGCCAGCAGCCGGGGACAGGAGAATTCACCCCTCCACTTT. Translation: CASSRGQENSPLHF.

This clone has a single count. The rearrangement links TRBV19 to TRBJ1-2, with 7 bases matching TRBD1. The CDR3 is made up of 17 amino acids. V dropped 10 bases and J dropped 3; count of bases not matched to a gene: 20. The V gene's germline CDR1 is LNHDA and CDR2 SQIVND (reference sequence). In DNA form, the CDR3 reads TGTGCCACCTCCACCCTTTACAGGGGAAGGAGCGACTATGGCTACACCTTC. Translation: CATSTLYRGRSDYGYTF.

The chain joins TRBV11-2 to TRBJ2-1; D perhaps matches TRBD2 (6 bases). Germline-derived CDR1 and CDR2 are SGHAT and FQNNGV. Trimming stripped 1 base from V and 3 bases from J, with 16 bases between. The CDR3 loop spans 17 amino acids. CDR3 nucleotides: TGTGCCAGCAGCTTAGTGGGATCCAGCGGGCTCTACAATGAGCAGTTCTTC. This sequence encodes CASSLVGSSGLYNEQFF.

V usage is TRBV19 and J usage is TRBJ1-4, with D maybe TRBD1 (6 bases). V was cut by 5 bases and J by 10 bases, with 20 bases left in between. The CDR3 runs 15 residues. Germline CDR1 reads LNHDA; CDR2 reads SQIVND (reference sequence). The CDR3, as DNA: TGTGCCAGTAGTCTGGACAGACGGGATAACGGAAAACTGTTTTTT. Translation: CASSLDRRDNGKLFF.

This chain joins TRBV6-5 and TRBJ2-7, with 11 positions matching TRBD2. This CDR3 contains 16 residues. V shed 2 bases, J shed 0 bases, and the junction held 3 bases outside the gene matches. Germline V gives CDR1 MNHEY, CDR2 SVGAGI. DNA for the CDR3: TGTGCCAGCAGTTACCTTGGGACTAGCGGCTCCTACGAGCAGTACTTC. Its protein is CASSYLGTSGSYEQYF.

The CDR3 DNA follows: TGTGCCAGCAGTTCCGTCGACAGGAATAACGGTTACACCTTC. It yields the protein CASSSVDRNNGYTF. The V and J genes are TRBV6-2 or TRBV6-3 and TRBJ1-2; possible D gene TRBD1, 6 bases. From germline, CDR1 is MNHEY and CDR2 SVGEGT. V was clipped by 4 bases and J by 11 bases, with 20 bases between them. This CDR3 has 14 amino acids.

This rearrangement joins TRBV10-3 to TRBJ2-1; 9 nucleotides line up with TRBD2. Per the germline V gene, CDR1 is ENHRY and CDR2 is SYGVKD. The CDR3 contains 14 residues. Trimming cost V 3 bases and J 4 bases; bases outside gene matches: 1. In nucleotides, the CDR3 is TGTGCCATCAGTGAAGCGGGGGGATACAATGAGCAGTTCTTC. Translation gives CAISEAGGYNEQFF.

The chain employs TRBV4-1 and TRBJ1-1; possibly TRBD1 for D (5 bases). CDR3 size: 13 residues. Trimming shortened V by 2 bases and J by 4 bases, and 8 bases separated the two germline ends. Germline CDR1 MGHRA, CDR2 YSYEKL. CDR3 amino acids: CASSQIRVTEAFF. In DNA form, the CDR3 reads TGCGCCAGCAGCCAAATCAGGGTCACTGAAGCTTTCTTT.

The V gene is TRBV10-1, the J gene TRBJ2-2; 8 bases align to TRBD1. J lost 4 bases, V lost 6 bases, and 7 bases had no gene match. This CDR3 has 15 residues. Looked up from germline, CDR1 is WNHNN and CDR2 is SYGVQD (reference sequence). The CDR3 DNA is TGCGCCAGCAGGCTCAGGGGGCAATGCACCGGGGAGCTGTTTTTT. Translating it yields CASRLRGQCTGELFF.

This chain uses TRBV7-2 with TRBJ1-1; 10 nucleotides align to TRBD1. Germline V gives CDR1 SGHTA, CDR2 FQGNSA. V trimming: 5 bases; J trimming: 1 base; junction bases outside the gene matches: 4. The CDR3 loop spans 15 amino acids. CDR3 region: CASSPRTGGNTEAFF. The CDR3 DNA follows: TGTGCCAGCAGCCCACGGACAGGGGGGAACACTGAAGCTTTCTTT.

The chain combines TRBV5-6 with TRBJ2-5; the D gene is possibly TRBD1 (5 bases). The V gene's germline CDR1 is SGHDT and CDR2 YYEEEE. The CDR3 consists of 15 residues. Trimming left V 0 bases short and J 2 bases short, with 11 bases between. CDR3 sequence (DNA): TGTGCCAGCAGCTTGGCCGGTCAGGGTCAAGAGACCCAGTACTTC. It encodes CASSLAGQGQETQYF.

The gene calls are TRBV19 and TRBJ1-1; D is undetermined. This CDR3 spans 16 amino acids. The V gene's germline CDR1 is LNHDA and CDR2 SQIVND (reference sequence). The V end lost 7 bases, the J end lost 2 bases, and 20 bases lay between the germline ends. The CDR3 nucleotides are TGTGCCAGTATTGACCGCAAACAGAGTGGAAACACTGAAGCTTTCTTT. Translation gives CASIDRKQSGNTEAFF.

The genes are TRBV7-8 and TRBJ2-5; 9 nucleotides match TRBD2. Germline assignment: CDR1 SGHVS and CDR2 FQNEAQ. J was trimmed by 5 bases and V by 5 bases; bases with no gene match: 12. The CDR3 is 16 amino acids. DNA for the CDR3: TGTGCCAGCAGCCTACGATCGGCGGGGGGGCGTGAGACCCAGTACTTC. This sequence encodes CASSLRSAGGRETQYF.

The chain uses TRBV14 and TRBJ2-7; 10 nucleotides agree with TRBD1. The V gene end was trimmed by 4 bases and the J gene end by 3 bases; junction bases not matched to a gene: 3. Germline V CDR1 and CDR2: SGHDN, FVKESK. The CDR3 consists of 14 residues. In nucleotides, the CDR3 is TGTGCCAGCAGCCCCTGGACAGGGGGCTACGAGCAGTACTTC. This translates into CASSPWTGGYEQYF.

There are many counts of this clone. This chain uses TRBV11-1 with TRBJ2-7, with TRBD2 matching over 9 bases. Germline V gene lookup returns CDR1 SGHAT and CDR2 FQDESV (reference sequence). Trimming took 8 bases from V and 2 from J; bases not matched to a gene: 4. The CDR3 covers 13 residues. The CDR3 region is CASGTSRAYEQYF. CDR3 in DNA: TGTGCCAGCGGGACTAGCCGCGCCTACGAGCAGTACTTC.

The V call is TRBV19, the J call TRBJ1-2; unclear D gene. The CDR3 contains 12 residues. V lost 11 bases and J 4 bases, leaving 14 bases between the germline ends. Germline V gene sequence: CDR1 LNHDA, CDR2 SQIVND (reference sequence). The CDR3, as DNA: TGTGCCGCGGCCGATCCCCTCTATGGCTACACCTTC. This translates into CAAADPLYGYTF.

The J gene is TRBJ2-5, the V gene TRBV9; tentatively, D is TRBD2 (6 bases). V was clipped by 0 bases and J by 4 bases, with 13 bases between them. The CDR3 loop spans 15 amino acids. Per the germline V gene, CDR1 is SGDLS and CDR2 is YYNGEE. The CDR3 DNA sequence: TGTGCCAGCAGCGTAGGGACTAACGGTGGAGAGACCCAGTACTTC. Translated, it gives CASSVGTNGGETQYF.

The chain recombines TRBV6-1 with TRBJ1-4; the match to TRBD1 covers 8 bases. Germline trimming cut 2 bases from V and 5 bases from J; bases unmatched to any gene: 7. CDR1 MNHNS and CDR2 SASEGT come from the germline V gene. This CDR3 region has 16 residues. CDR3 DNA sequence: TGTGCCAGCAGTGAACGAACGGACAGGGTAAATGAAAAACTGTTTTTT. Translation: CASSERTDRVNEKLFF.

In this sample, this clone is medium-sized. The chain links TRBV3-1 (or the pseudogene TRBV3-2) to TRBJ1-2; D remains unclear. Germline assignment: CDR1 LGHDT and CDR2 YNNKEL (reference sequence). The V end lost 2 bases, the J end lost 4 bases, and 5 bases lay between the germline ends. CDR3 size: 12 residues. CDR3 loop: CASSQMRYGYTF. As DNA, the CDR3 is TGTGCCAGCAGCCAAATGCGCTATGGCTACACCTTC.

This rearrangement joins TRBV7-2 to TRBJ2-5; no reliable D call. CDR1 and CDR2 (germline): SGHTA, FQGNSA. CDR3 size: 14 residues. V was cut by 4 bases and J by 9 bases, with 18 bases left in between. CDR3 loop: CASSYSYSVEAQYF. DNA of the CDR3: TGTGCCAGCAGCTATAGCTATTCAGTCGAGGCCCAGTACTTC.